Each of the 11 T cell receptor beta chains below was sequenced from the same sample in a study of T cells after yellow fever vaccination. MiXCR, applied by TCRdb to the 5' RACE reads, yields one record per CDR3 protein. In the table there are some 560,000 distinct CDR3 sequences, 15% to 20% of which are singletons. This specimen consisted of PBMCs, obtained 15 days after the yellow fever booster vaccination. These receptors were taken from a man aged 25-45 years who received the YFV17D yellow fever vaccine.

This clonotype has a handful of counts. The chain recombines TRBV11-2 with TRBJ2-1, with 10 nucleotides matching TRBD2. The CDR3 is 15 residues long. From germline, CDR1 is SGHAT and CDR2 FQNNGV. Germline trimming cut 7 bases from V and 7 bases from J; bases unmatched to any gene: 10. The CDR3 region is CASTSWASGRNEQFF. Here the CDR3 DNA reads TGTGCCAGCACCTCGTGGGCTAGCGGGAGAAATGAGCAGTTCTTC.

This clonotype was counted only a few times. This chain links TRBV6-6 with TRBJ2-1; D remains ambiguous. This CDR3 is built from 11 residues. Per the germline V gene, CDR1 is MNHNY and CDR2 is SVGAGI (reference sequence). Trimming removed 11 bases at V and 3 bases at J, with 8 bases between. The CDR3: CAGGNYNEQFF. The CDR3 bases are TGTGCCGGCGGTAACTACAATGAGCAGTTCTTC.

CDR3 sequence reads: CASSYSNRAGGSLPAFF. In DNA, the CDR3 is TGTGCCAGCAGTTACTCGAATCGGGCAGGGGGGAGCCTGCCAGCTTTCTTT. This rearrangement joins TRBV6-5 to TRBJ1-1; 7 bases map to TRBD1. CDR3 length equals 17 residues. Looked up from germline, CDR1 is MNHEY and CDR2 is SVGAGI. Unmatched junction bases numbered 17, after V lost 0 bases and J lost 10 bases.

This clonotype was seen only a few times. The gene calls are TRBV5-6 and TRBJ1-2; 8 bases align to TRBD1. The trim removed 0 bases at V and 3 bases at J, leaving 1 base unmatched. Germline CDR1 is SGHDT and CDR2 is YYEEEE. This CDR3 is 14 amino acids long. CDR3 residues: CASSLGQGYYGYTF. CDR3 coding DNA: TGTGCCAGCAGCTTGGGACAGGGGTACTATGGCTACACCTTC.

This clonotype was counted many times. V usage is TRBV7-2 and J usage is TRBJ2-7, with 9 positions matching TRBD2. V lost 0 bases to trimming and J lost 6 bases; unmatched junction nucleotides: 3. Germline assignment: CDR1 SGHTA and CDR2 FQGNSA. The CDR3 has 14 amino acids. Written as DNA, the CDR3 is TGTGCCAGCAGCTTAGCTAGCGGGAGTTCCGAGCAGTACTTC. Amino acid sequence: CASSLASGSSEQYF.

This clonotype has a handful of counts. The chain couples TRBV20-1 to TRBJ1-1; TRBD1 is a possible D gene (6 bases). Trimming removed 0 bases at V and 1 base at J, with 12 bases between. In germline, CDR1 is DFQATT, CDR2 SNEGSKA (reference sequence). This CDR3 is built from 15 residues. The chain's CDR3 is CSARDGTRGNTEAFF. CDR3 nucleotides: TGCAGTGCTAGAGATGGGACCAGGGGGAACACTGAAGCTTTCTTT.

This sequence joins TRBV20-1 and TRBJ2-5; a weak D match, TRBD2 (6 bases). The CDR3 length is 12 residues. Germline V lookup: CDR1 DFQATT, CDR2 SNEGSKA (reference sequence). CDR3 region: CTGGPGGKTQYF. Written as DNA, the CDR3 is TGCACTGGCGGCCCCGGAGGGAAGACCCAGTACTTC.

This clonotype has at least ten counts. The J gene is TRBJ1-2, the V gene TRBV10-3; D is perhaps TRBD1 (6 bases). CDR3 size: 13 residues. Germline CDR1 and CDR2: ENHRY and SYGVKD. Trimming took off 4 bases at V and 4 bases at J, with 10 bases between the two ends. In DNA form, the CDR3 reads TGTGCCATCAGTGTGATGGACAGCTATGGCTACACCTTC. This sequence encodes CAISVMDSYGYTF.

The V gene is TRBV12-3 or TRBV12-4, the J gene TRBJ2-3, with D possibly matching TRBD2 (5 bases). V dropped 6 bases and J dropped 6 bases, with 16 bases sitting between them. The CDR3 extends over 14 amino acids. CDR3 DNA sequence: TGTGCCAGCAGCCCCTGGGAGTGGTCGGATACGCAGTATTTT. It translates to CASSPWEWSDTQYF.

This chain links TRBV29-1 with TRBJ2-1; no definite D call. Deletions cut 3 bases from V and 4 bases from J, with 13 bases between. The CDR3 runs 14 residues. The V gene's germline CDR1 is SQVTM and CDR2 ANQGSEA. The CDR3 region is CSVEVSRNYNEQFF. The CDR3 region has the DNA TGCAGCGTTGAGGTTAGCAGAAATTACAATGAGCAGTTCTTC.

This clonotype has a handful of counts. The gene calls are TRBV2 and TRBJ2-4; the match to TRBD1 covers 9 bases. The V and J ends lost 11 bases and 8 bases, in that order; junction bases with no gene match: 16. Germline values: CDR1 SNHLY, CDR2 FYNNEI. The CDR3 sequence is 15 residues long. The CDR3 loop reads CASIKDRGNLDIQYF. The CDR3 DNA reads TGTGCCTCTATTAAGGACAGGGGTAACTTGGACATTCAGTACTTC.